This T cell receptor beta chain appears in the sequencing data of a study of blood T cell repertoires in COVID-19. Whole-study context: COVID-19 samples collected from the United States, Italy and Spain covered acute and convalescent phases. In each case, the material was cDNA or gDNA derived from T cells, B-cell-depleted T cells, or PBMCs.

Authors' data handling: The assay estimated nucleated cells by amplifying reference gene primers. Sequenced by immunoSEQ multiplex PCR; TCRdb stores in-frame clones only, minus some. V and J calls and clone size are copied from that table; D and trimming were computed from the DNA. The table lists around 40,000 clones, 80% of them singletons. This clone has more than one count but fewer than ten. Other DNA sequences of this sample code for an identical CDR3. The sample taken for sequencing was peripheral blood. The source is an elderly man with active or convalescent COVID-19.

The CDR3 reads CASSLSYTEAFF. The DNA of the CDR3 is TGTGCCAGCAGCCTTTCCTACACTGAAGCTTTCTTT. The rearrangement links TRBV12-3 or TRBV12-4 to TRBJ1-1; D remains ambiguous. Deletions cut 6 bases from V and 3 bases from J, with 8 bases between. CDR3 length: 12 residues.